A single sample is the source of the 18 T cell receptor beta chains below, sequenced in a study of T cells in Graves' hyperthyroidism and ophthalmopathy. RNA transcripts gave rise to amplified TCR beta CDR3 regions. HTBI primers were the set used in a first-round RT-PCR of the TCR CDR3. TCRdb re-called the multiplex PCR reads with MiXCR, one entry per CDR3 protein. Of approximately 690,000 distinct CDR3 sequences in the sample, roughly 15% are singletons; the top ten hold around 13%. The sequencing sample was made of blood. All receptors derive from a woman aged 45-60 years with Graves' ophthalmopathy.

A word on this clonotype: A much larger clone lies one base from this, so it may be a read error. The chain is built from TRBV27 and TRBJ1-1; D unclear. CDR3 length equals 15 residues. With 2 bases removed from V and 4 bases from J, the gap between germline ends came to 14 bases. Germline-derived CDR1 and CDR2 are MNHEY and SMNVEV (reference sequence). CDR3 loop: CASSLGPVASTEAFF. CDR3 DNA sequence: TGTGCCAGCAGTTTAGGCCCGGTAGCGAGCACTGAAGCTTTCTTT.

This clonotype was observed a handful of times. The chain employs TRBV6-8 and TRBJ2-5, with D perhaps TRBD1 or TRBD2 (5 bases each). V lost 6 bases and J lost 2, with 10 bases in between. CDR1 and CDR2 from the germline V gene are MNHGY and SAAAGT. The CDR3 totals 13 residues. In DNA form, the CDR3 reads TGTGCCAGCAGGATGGGACCTCAAGAGACCCAGTACTTC. It yields the protein CASRMGPQETQYF.

The genes are TRBV7-6 and TRBJ2-3, with 10 nucleotides matching TRBD2. The germline gives CDR1 SGHVS, CDR2 FNYEAQ. The CDR3 sequence is 17 residues long. V lost 0 bases, J lost 3 bases, and 6 bases stayed unmatched. CDR3 DNA: TGTGCCAGCAGCTTAGCGCGCCTAGCGGGAGTGACAGATACGCAGTATTTT. This encodes CASSLARLAGVTDTQYF.

This clonotype has at least ten counts. V and J are TRBV12-3 or TRBV12-4 and TRBJ2-1; D gene ambiguous. CDR3 length: 14 amino acids. V lost 7 bases and J 0 bases, leaving 10 bases between the germline ends. Written as DNA, the CDR3 is TGTGCCAGCACCCAGGACGGCTCCTACAATGAGCAGTTCTTC. It is translated as CASTQDGSYNEQFF.

This clonotype was seen only a few times. This chain connects TRBV12-3 or TRBV12-4 to TRBJ1-5, with no clear D. CDR3 length: 15 residues. The V and J ends lost 7 bases and 0 bases respectively, with 13 bases between them. CDR3 amino acids: CASTQFSGSNQPQHF. Here the CDR3 DNA reads TGTGCCAGCACCCAGTTCTCGGGTAGCAATCAGCCCCAGCATTTT.

The rearrangement joins TRBV13 to TRBJ2-1; a possible D gene is TRBD1 (5 bases). CDR3 length: 15 amino acids. V lost 0 bases and J 5 bases, leaving 11 bases between the germline ends. Germline V CDR1 and CDR2: PRHDT, FYEKMQ (reference sequence). The CDR3 sequence is CASSLGPHRNNEQFF. CDR3 coding DNA: TGTGCCAGCAGCTTAGGCCCGCACAGGAACAATGAGCAGTTCTTC.

Many counts were recorded for this clonotype. V gene TRBV11-2 combines with J gene TRBJ2-1, with TRBD2 as a possible D gene (6 bases). The CDR3 is made up of 16 amino acids. The germline V and J ends were trimmed by 3 bases and 2 bases, with 14 bases remaining between them. CDR1 and CDR2 from the germline V gene are SGHAT and FQNNGV. The CDR3 sequence: CASSFSFGRPYNEQFF. As DNA, the CDR3 is TGTGCCAGCAGCTTCTCGTTTGGGAGGCCCTACAATGAGCAGTTCTTC.

Many counts were recorded for this clonotype. CDR3 coding DNA: TGCAGTGCTAGGCGGCAGGGGGAAGAGACCCAGTACTTC. Protein sequence: CSARRQGEETQYF. V and J are TRBV20-1 and TRBJ2-5; 7 bases match TRBD1. Losses at the gene ends were 3 bases for V and 3 bases for J; bases not matched to a gene: 4. Germline lookup yields CDR1 DFQATT and CDR2 SNEGSKA (reference sequence). The CDR3 contains 13 residues.

This clonotype was counted many times. V gene TRBV12-3 or TRBV12-4 combines with J gene TRBJ2-3; D is possibly TRBD1 or TRBD2 (5 bases each). This CDR3 is 14 amino acids long. Trimming pared 5 bases from V and 0 bases from J, leaving 9 bases between. The CDR3 DNA is TGTGCCAGCAGTCTATGGGACAGCACAGATACGCAGTATTTT. Residues: CASSLWDSTDTQYF.

This clonotype was observed many times. The V and J genes are TRBV20-1 and TRBJ2-3; 7 nucleotides match TRBD2. CDR1 and CDR2 (germline): DFQATT, SNEGSKA (reference sequence). V gave up 3 bases and J gave up 0 bases; unmatched junction bases: 6. This CDR3 comprises 15 residues. As DNA, the CDR3 is TGCAGTGCTAGGGACGCGGGGGTTAGCACAGATACGCAGTATTTT. Translated, it gives CSARDAGVSTDTQYF.

This clonotype occurred many times. The chain couples TRBV28 to TRBJ2-7; TRBD1 or TRBD2 may be the D gene (7 bases each). This CDR3 spans 16 amino acids. Per the germline V gene, CDR1 is MDHEN and CDR2 is SYDVKM. Trimming took off 2 bases at V and 6 bases at J, with 20 bases between the two ends. The CDR3 sequence: CASSLTGVKTGGEQYF. DNA for the CDR3: TGTGCCAGCAGTTTAACAGGGGTCAAAACGGGGGGCGAGCAGTACTTC.

There are many counts of this clonotype. The rearrangement uses TRBV20-1 and TRBJ2-5; no clear D gene. Germline V gene sequence: CDR1 DFQATT, CDR2 SNEGSKA (reference sequence). CDR3 length: 12 residues. V lost 3 bases and J 4 bases, leaving 9 bases between the germline ends. CDR3 DNA sequence: TGCAGTGCTAGTCTAGTGGGAGAGACCCAGTACTTC. Its protein product is CSASLVGETQYF.

Ten or more counts support this clonotype. This chain uses TRBV3-1 with TRBJ2-2; D uncertain. The V end was cut by 4 bases, the J end by 6 bases, with 6 bases between. This CDR3 is 12 amino acids long. Germline CDR1 and CDR2: LGHDT and YNNKEL (reference sequence). Here the CDR3 reads CASSPVSGELFF. For the CDR3, the DNA is TGTGCCAGCAGCCCCGTATCCGGGGAGCTGTTTTTT.

There are many counts of this clonotype. The chain joins TRBV30 to TRBJ2-5, with D maybe TRBD2 (6 bases). Deletions cut 2 bases from V and 13 bases from J, with 17 bases between. Looked up from germline, CDR1 is GTSNPN and CDR2 is SVGIG (reference sequence). The CDR3 runs to 12 residues. The CDR3 protein is CAWSLGLMIWYF. In DNA, the CDR3 is TGTGCCTGGAGTCTAGGACTAATGATTTGGTACTTC.

In this sample, this clonotype turned up a few times. The rearrangement links TRBV6-5 to TRBJ2-5; the match to TRBD2 covers 7 bases. Trimming took 2 bases from V and 6 from J; bases not matched to a gene: 6. The germline V gene encodes CDR1 MNHEY and CDR2 SVGAGI. There are 14 residues in the CDR3. The CDR3 DNA sequence: TGTGCCAGCAGTTACGGCGGGAGTGAAAAGACCCAGTACTTC. Protein product: CASSYGGSEKTQYF.

V and J are TRBV7-2 and TRBJ2-2; 9 bases are shared with TRBD2. Germline V gives CDR1 SGHTA, CDR2 FQGNSA. Losses at the gene ends were 1 base for V and 4 bases for J; bases not matched to a gene: 4. The CDR3 totals 16 residues. CDR3 nucleotide sequence: TGTGCCAGCAGCTTAGGGGGCGGGAGGGGCACCGGGGAGCTGTTTTTT. Translating gives CASSLGGGRGTGELFF.

This clonotype has at least ten counts. V usage is TRBV13 and J usage is TRBJ2-7; D remains ambiguous. V was pared by 3 bases and J by 0 bases, with 6 bases between. CDR3 length: 13 residues. CDR1 and CDR2 (germline): PRHDT, FYEKMQ (reference sequence). The CDR3 region has the DNA TGTGCCAGCAGCTTCGGCCTCTCCTACGAGCAGTACTTC. Amino acid sequence: CASSFGLSYEQYF.

With respect to this clonotype: One end of the junction varies from germline; a read error may be responsible. V is TRBV9 and J is TRBJ1-3; 7 bases map to TRBD1. In germline, CDR1 is SGDLS, CDR2 YYNGEE. The CDR3 runs 17 residues. The CDR3 nucleotides are TGTGCCGGCAGCGTAGACGCAGGGGGTGCGATTGGAAACACCATATATTTT. Residues: CAGSVDAGGAIGNTIYF.